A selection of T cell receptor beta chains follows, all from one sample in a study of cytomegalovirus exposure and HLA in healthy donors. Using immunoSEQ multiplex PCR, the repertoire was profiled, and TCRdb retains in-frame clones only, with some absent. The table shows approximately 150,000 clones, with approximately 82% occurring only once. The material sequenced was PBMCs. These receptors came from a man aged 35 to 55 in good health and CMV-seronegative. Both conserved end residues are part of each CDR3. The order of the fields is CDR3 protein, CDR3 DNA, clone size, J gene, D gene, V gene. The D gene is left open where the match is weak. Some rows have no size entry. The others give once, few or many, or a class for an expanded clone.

CDR3aa: CASSLGVGGPSYNEQFF; CDR3nt: TGCGCCAGCAGCTTGGGGGTTGGCGGGCCATCCTACAATGAGCAGTTCTTC; abundance: NA; j_gene: TRBJ2-1; d_gene: NA; v_gene: TRBV5-1
CDR3aa: CASSGLGGGDTQYF; CDR3nt: TGCGCCAGCAGCGGGCTGGGCGGGGGTGATACGCAGTATTTT; abundance: NA; j_gene: TRBJ2-3; d_gene: TRBD2; v_gene: TRBV4-3
CDR3aa: CASSPWTVGRVLFF; CDR3nt: TGTGCCAGTAGTCCATGGACAGTAGGTCGGGTACTGTTTTTT; abundance: NA; j_gene: TRBJ1-4; d_gene: NA; v_gene: TRBV19
CDR3aa: CASSQDRTYDFRYF; CDR3nt: TGCGCCAGCAGCCAAGATCGGACTTACGACTTTAGGTATTTT; abundance: NA; j_gene: TRBJ2-3; d_gene: NA; v_gene: TRBV4-3
CDR3aa: CASSPAPAPGQPQHF; CDR3nt: TGCGCCAGCAGTCCCGCCCCGGCCCCGGGACAGCCCCAGCATTTT; abundance: NA; j_gene: TRBJ1-5; d_gene: NA; v_gene: TRBV23-1
CDR3aa: CASSPPGGGQGGEQFF; CDR3nt: TGTGCCAGCTCACCACCGGGTGGGGGACAGGGAGGCGAGCAGTTCTTC; abundance: NA; j_gene: TRBJ2-1; d_gene: TRBD1; v_gene: TRBV18
CDR3aa: CSVVLALSMNTGELFF; CDR3nt: TGCAGCGTTGTTTTGGCTCTTTCAATGAACACCGGGGAGCTGTTTTTT; abundance: NA; j_gene: TRBJ2-2; d_gene: NA; v_gene: TRBV29-1
CDR3aa: CASSGGRGLGGTGELFF; CDR3nt: TGTGCCAGCAGCGGCGGTAGAGGACTAGGTGGCACCGGGGAGCTGTTTTTT; abundance: NA; j_gene: TRBJ2-2; d_gene: TRBD2; v_gene: TRBV2
CDR3aa: CASSSRIATNSPLHF; CDR3nt: TGTGCCAGCAGCTCACGGATAGCCACCAATTCACCCCTCCACTTT; abundance: NA; j_gene: TRBJ1-6; d_gene: NA; v_gene: TRBV7-2
CDR3aa: CASGFQGVETQYF; CDR3nt: TGTGCTAGTGGTTTTCAGGGGGTTGAGACCCAGTACTTC; abundance: NA; j_gene: TRBJ2-5; d_gene: TRBD1; v_gene: TRBV12-5
CDR3aa: CATSESGGGYTF; CDR3nt: TGTGCCACCAGCGAATCAGGGGGTGGCTACACCTTC; abundance: NA; j_gene: TRBJ1-2; d_gene: TRBD1; v_gene: TRBV15
CDR3aa: CASSPLGDRGHETQYF; CDR3nt: TGCGCCAGCAGCCCCCTGGGGGACAGGGGGCATGAGACCCAGTACTTC; abundance: NA; j_gene: TRBJ2-5; d_gene: TRBD1; v_gene: TRBV4-1
CDR3aa: CASSQGTASNEKLFF; CDR3nt: TGTGCCAGCTCACAGGGGACAGCCTCTAATGAAAAACTGTTTTTT; abundance: NA; j_gene: TRBJ1-4; d_gene: TRBD1; v_gene: TRBV18
CDR3aa: CASSPPGNTEAFF; CDR3nt: TGTGCCAGCAGCCCCCCGGGGAACACTGAAGCTTTCTTT; abundance: few; j_gene: TRBJ1-1; d_gene: NA; v_gene: TRBV11-2
CDR3aa: CASSLSIRTVNTEAFF; CDR3nt: TGTGCCAGCAGCTTATCAATAAGGACAGTGAACACTGAAGCTTTCTTT; abundance: NA; j_gene: TRBJ1-1; d_gene: NA; v_gene: TRBV7-9
CDR3aa: CASMEYRFGASYEQYF; CDR3nt: TGTGCCAGCATGGAGTACCGGTTTGGGGCCTCCTACGAGCAGTACTTC; abundance: NA; j_gene: TRBJ2-7; d_gene: NA; v_gene: TRBV7-2
CDR3aa: CASSLKAGGNNGYTF; CDR3nt: TGTGCCAGCAGTTTAAAGGCAGGGGGCAATAATGGCTACACCTTC; abundance: NA; j_gene: TRBJ1-2; d_gene: TRBD1; v_gene: TRBV28
CDR3aa: CASSLSSPEGYWGEQYF; CDR3nt: TGTGCCAGCAGCTTATCAAGCCCGGAGGGGTATTGGGGCGAGCAGTACTTC; abundance: NA; j_gene: TRBJ2-7; d_gene: NA; v_gene: TRBV7-6
CDR3aa: CASSPYPGFGNSPLHF; CDR3nt: TGCGCCAGCAGCCCCTACCCAGGGTTCGGTAATTCACCCCTCCACTTT; abundance: NA; j_gene: TRBJ1-6; d_gene: NA; v_gene: TRBV4-3
CDR3aa: CASSLMGRMEAFF; CDR3nt: TGTGCCAGCAGTTTAATGGGGAGGATGGAAGCTTTCTTT; abundance: NA; j_gene: TRBJ1-1; d_gene: NA; v_gene: TRBV28
CDR3aa: CATHRTGQGYGYTF; CDR3nt: TGTGCCACCCACAGGACGGGACAGGGCTATGGCTACACCTTC; abundance: NA; j_gene: TRBJ1-2; d_gene: TRBD1; v_gene: TRBV6-1
CDR3aa: CASSLGSGDFSTDTQYF; CDR3nt: TGCGCCAGCAGCTTGGGGTCGGGGGATTTTAGCACAGATACGCAGTATTTT; abundance: NA; j_gene: TRBJ2-3; d_gene: NA; v_gene: TRBV5-1
CDR3aa: CASRIAGGPETQYF; CDR3nt: TGTGCCAGCAGGATAGCGGGGGGGCCAGAGACCCAGTACTTC; abundance: NA; j_gene: TRBJ2-5; d_gene: TRBD2; v_gene: TRBV6-5